This T cell receptor beta chain emerged from a study of blood T cell repertoires in COVID-19. Across the whole study: Sites across the United States, Italy and Spain contributed samples from acute and convalescent COVID-19.

Sequencing used immunoSEQ multiplex PCR; TCRdb keeps in-frame clones, though not all of them. Altogether 35,000 to 50,000 clones are present, 70% to 90% being singletons, with the ten largest covering around 14%. Per the germline V gene, CDR1 is SEHNR and CDR2 is FQNEAQ (reference sequence). The CDR3 has 15 amino acids. Trimming pared 5 bases from V and 4 bases from J, leaving 17 bases between. The chain has TRBV7-9 and TRBJ1-2; D is perhaps TRBD1 (6 bases). The clonotype comes from a woman aged 70-85 years in a cohort sampled during active COVID-19. The source material was peripheral blood. As DNA, the CDR3 is TGTGCCAGCAGCAGAGCTGACAGGCCAACCTATGGCTACACCTTC. This sequence encodes CASSRADRPTYGYTF.